The rows below give T cell receptor beta chains drawn from one sample of a study of cytomegalovirus exposure and HLA in healthy donors. Generated by immunoSEQ multiplex PCR, the TCRdb table keeps only in-frame clones and is missing some. The sample has tens of thousands of clones; roughly 87% are singletons. Sequencing used PBMCs. The receptor source for this set is a female donor in good health and CMV-seronegative. Each CDR3 is given with its conserved first and last residue. D genes are given only for firm matches. Size is stated for part of the rows, as once, few or many counts, or as a class when the clone is expanded.

length,J,size,D,V,CDR3,DNA
15,TRBJ2-5,NA,TRBD2,TRBV11-1,CASTSTGLPEETQYF,TGTGCCAGCACCTCCACGGGACTACCGGAAGAGACCCAGTACTTC
16,TRBJ2-3,NA,TRBD1,TRBV6-5,CASSYLGKGATDTQYF,TGTGCCAGCAGTTACTTGGGGAAGGGGGCCACAGATACGCAGTATTTT
15,TRBJ2-2,NA,TRBD1,TRBV11-2,CASSLGQGAVGELFF,TGTGCCAGCAGCTTGGGACAGGGGGCGGTCGGGGAGCTGTTTTTT
13,TRBJ2-4,few,TRBD2,TRBV6-5,CAAGGGVKNIQYF,TGTGCCGCGGGGGGTGGCGTCAAAAACATTCAGTACTTC
16,TRBJ1-5,NA,NA,TRBV28,CASSPRRDNQNQPQHF,TGTGCCAGCAGTCCACGACGGGACAATCAGAATCAGCCCCAGCATTTT
12,TRBJ1-1,NA,NA,TRBV18,CANSPGSTEAFF,TGTGCCAACTCTCCAGGGAGCACTGAAGCTTTCTTT
13,TRBJ2-3,NA,NA,TRBV2,CASPGQPTDTQYF,TGTGCCAGTCCGGGTCAACCTACAGATACGCAGTATTTT
14,TRBJ1-1,NA,NA,TRBV7-2,CASSLQGRYTEAFF,TGTGCCAGCAGCTTACAGGGGAGATACACTGAAGCTTTCTTT
11,TRBJ1-2,NA,NA,TRBV28,CASSPHYGYTF,TGTGCCAGCAGTCCTCACTATGGCTACACCTTC
13,TRBJ2-7,NA,NA,TRBV7-9,CASSLGRAYEQYF,TGTGCCAGCAGCTTAGGCAGGGCGTACGAGCAGTACTTC
14,TRBJ1-1,NA,TRBD1,TRBV4-1,CASSRKRDSEGAFF,TGCGCCAGCAGCCGGAAGAGGGACAGCGAAGGAGCTTTCTTT
13,TRBJ2-3,NA,NA,TRBV6-1,CASSDPSVDTQYF,TGTGCCAGCAGTGACCCCTCCGTGGATACGCAGTATTTT
13,TRBJ2-7,NA,TRBD2,TRBV28,CASLLALGEEQYF,TGTGCCAGCCTACTAGCGCTAGGAGAGGAGCAGTACTTC
13,TRBJ1-2,NA,NA,TRBV28,CASSSGINYGYTF,TGTGCCAGCAGTTCAGGGATTAACTATGGCTACACCTTC
13,TRBJ1-2,NA,TRBD1,TRBV2,CASKGQGNYGYTF,TGTGCCAGCAAAGGACAGGGGAACTATGGCTACACCTTC